The 17 T cell receptor beta chains below all came from one sample that was sequenced in a study of blood T cell repertoires in COVID-19. Data came from immunoSEQ multiplex PCR; TCRdb stores just in-frame clones and leaves some out. The table lists roughly 29,000 clones, 70% to 90% of them singletons. Sequences were obtained from peripheral blood. These receptors were collected from an elderly woman with COVID-19, enrolled during active disease.

The chain has TRBV29-1 and TRBJ1-1; D might be TRBD1 (5 bases). V gave up 7 bases and J gave up 3 bases, with 12 bases separating them. CDR3 length equals 12 residues. CDR1 SQVTM and CDR2 ANQGSEA come from the germline V gene. CDR3 sequence: CSAGGWDTEAFF. The CDR3 DNA reads TGCAGCGCCGGGGGGTGGGACACTGAAGCTTTCTTT.

V gene TRBV30 combines with J gene TRBJ1-5, with no clear D. Germline assignment: CDR1 GTSNPN and CDR2 SVGIG (reference sequence). The CDR3 is 13 residues long. Trimming took 2 bases from V and 1 from J, leaving 6 bases between them. CDR3 amino acids: CAWSTVSNQPQHF. DNA of the CDR3: TGTGCCTGGAGTACGGTGAGCAATCAGCCCCAGCATTTT.

This sequence joins TRBV25-1 and TRBJ2-1, with 9 bases identical to TRBD2. There are 14 residues in the CDR3. V was clipped by 7 bases and J by 8 bases; unmatched bases: 9. Germline V lookup: CDR1 MGHDK, CDR2 SYGVNS. The CDR3 region is CASNGAGGPHEQFF. CDR3 nucleotides: TGTGCCAGCAATGGAGCGGGGGGCCCCCATGAGCAGTTCTTC.

This clone occurred a few times. V is TRBV12-3 or TRBV12-4 and J is TRBJ2-2; D may be TRBD1 (5 bases). This CDR3 has 13 amino acids. V lost 5 bases, J lost 6 bases, and 10 bases lay in between. The CDR3 is CASSPGSPGELFF. In DNA, the CDR3 is TGTGCCAGCAGTCCAGGGTCGCCCGGGGAGCTGTTTTTT.

The chain links TRBV7-9 to TRBJ2-4; D gene unclear. V lost 0 bases and J lost 5, with 11 bases in between. Looked up from germline, CDR1 is SEHNR and CDR2 is FQNEAQ (reference sequence). The CDR3 is 15 residues long. CDR3 DNA sequence: TGTGCCAGCAGCTTAGCCGGTGGGCGCGAAAACATTCAGTACTTC. Protein: CASSLAGGRENIQYF.

The chain combines TRBV18 with TRBJ2-7, with TRBD1 as a possible D gene (5 bases). The CDR3 extends over 16 amino acids. The germline V and J ends were trimmed by 6 bases and 2 bases, with 20 bases remaining between them. Per the germline V gene, CDR1 is KGHSH and CDR2 is LQKENI. In DNA, the CDR3 is TGTGCCAGCTCCTACTACGGCCCCAGGGAAGCCTACGAGCAGTACTTC. Translated, it gives CASSYYGPREAYEQYF.

The chain links TRBV4-1 to TRBJ1-6; 12 bases line up with TRBD1. Per germline, CDR1 MGHRA and CDR2 YSYEKL. Trimming removed 4 bases from V and 0 bases from J; junction bases left unmatched: 10. This CDR3 spans 20 amino acids. The CDR3 here is CASSLRSGTGGLSYNSPLHF. CDR3 nucleotides: TGCGCCAGCAGCCTAAGATCCGGGACAGGGGGCCTCTCCTATAATTCACCCCTCCACTTT.

V is TRBV6-5 and J is TRBJ1-2; TRBD1 is a possible D gene (5 bases). V lost 7 bases, J lost 2 bases, and 14 bases lay in between. The CDR3 loop spans 14 amino acids. Germline V gene lookup returns CDR1 MNHEY and CDR2 SVGAGI. CDR3 in amino acids: CASKATALNYGYTF. The CDR3 DNA follows: TGTGCCAGCAAAGCGACAGCACTGAACTATGGCTACACCTTC.

The DNA for the CDR3 is TGCGCCAGCAGCGGACGGACAGGGGTTGGCGAGCAGTACTTC. Translating it yields CASSGRTGVGEQYF. This chain uses TRBV5-1 with TRBJ2-7; 9 bases agree with TRBD1. Germline assignment: CDR1 SGHRS and CDR2 YFSETQ. Germline trimming cut 4 bases from V and 6 bases from J; bases unmatched to any gene: 8. CDR3 length equals 14 residues.

The V gene is TRBV18, the J gene TRBJ2-5; TRBD2 is a possible D gene (6 bases). V gave up 1 base and J gave up 5 bases, with 11 bases separating them. CDR1 and CDR2 (germline): KGHSH, LQKENI. There are 14 residues in the CDR3. The CDR3 sequence: CASSPRRGGETQYF. The CDR3 bases are TGTGCCAGCTCACCACGACGGGGAGGTGAGACCCAGTACTTC.

The chain joins TRBV6-1 to TRBJ1-5, with 9 bases aligning to TRBD1. J gave up 0 bases and V 4 bases, and 7 bases lay outside the gene matches. CDR3 length equals 17 residues. Germline V gives CDR1 MNHNS, CDR2 SASEGT. CDR3 nucleotides: TGTGCCAGCAGTGGAGGGACAGGGAAATATAGCAATCAGCCCCAGCATTTT. Protein product: CASSGGTGKYSNQPQHF.

A few counts support this clone. The chain joins TRBV5-6 to TRBJ1-2; D remains ambiguous. V lost 4 bases to trimming and J lost 3 bases, with 10 bases between them. Germline assignment: CDR1 SGHDT and CDR2 YYEEEE. The CDR3 sequence is 13 residues long. Here the CDR3 reads CASSTRDYYGYTF. The CDR3 nucleotides read TGTGCCAGCAGCACCCGGGATTACTATGGCTACACCTTC.

The sample holds a few counts of this clone. This chain joins TRBV6-6 and TRBJ1-1, with TRBD1 as a possible D gene (5 bases). The germline V gene has CDR1 MNHNY and CDR2 SVGAGI (reference sequence). V lost 5 bases and J 4 bases, leaving 14 bases between the germline ends. The CDR3 is made up of 14 amino acids. DNA for the CDR3: TGTGCCAGCAGTCCCCCAGGGTTGGGCACTGAAGCTTTCTTT. Translation: CASSPPGLGTEAFF.

By frequency in the sample, this clone is large (0.1 to 1%). V gene TRBV15 combines with J gene TRBJ2-7, with a tentative D call TRBD1 (6 bases). Trimming took 0 bases from V and 0 from J, leaving 9 bases between them. The V gene's germline CDR1 is LNHNV and CDR2 YYDKDF (reference sequence). The CDR3 length is 15 residues. The CDR3 protein is CATSRDRDNSYEQYF. In DNA form, the CDR3 reads TGTGCCACCAGCAGAGATCGGGACAACTCCTACGAGCAGTACTTC.

The chain joins TRBV19 to TRBJ2-5, with 7 bases fitting TRBD2. This CDR3 region has 13 residues. Germline CDR1 is LNHDA and CDR2 is SQIVND (reference sequence). The V gene end was trimmed by 3 bases and the J gene end by 3 bases; junction bases not matched to a gene: 1. CDR3 amino acids: CASSMGGKETQYF. CDR3 nucleotide sequence: TGTGCCAGTAGTATGGGAGGGAAAGAGACCCAGTACTTC.

V is TRBV6-1 and J is TRBJ1-5, with no clear D. Trimming shortened V by 3 bases and J by 6 bases, and 15 bases separated the two germline ends. Per germline, CDR1 MNHNS and CDR2 SASEGT. The CDR3 extends over 15 amino acids. The CDR3 spells CASSDSTGGSQPQHF. The CDR3 DNA sequence: TGTGCCAGCAGTGATAGCACGGGCGGGAGTCAGCCCCAGCATTTT.

V and J are TRBV5-4 and TRBJ1-1; 9 bases fit TRBD1. With 4 bases clipped from V and 4 bases from J, the junction kept 8 bases outside the gene matches. Germline CDR1 SGHNT, CDR2 YYREEE (reference sequence). The CDR3 runs to 15 residues. The CDR3 is CASSGQQGAITEAFF. CDR3 bases: TGTGCCAGCAGCGGACAACAGGGGGCCATCACTGAAGCTTTCTTT.